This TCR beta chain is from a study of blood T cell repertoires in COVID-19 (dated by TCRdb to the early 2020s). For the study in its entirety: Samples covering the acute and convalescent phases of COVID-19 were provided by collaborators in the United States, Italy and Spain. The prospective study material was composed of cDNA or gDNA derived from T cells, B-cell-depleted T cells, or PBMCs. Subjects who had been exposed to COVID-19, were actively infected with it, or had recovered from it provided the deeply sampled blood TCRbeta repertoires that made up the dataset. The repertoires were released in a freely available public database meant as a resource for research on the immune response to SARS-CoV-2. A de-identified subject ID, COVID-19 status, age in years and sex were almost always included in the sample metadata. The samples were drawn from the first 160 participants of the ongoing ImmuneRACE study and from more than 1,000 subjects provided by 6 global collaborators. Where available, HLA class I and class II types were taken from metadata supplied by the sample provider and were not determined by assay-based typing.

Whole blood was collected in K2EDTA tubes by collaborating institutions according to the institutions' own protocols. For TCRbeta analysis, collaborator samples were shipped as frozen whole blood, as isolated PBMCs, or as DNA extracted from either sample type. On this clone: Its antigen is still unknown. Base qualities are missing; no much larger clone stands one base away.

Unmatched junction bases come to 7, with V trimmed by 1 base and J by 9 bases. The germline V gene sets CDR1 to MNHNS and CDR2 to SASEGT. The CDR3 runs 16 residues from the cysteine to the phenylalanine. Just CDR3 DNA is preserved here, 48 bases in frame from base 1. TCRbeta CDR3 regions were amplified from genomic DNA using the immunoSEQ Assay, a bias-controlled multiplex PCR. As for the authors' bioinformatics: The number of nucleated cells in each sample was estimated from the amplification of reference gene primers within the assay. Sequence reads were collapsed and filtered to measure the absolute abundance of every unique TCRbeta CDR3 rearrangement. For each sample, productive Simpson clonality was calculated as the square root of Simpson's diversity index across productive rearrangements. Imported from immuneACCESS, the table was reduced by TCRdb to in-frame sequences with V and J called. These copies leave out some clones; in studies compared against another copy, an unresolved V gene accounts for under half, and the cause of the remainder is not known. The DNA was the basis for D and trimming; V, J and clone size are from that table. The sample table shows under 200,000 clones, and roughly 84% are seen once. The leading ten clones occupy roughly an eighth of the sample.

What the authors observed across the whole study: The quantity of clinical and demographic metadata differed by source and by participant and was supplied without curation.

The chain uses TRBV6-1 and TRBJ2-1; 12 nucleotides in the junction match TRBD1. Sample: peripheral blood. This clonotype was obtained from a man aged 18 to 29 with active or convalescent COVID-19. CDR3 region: CASSEVAGTGGGEQFF. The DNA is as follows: TGTGCCAGCAGTGAAGTTGCCGGGACAGGGGGCGGTGAGCAGTTCTTC.